The clone carrying this T cell receptor beta chain was seen only a few times. Its antigen remains unidentified. These data originate in a study of beta chain features in type 1 diabetes. Findings and limits, study-wide: Naive, central memory and regulatory TCRB repertoires appeared more similar among patients than healthy donors.

The V segment lost 2 bases and the J segment 8 bases; nucleotides outside the gene matches: 6. Germline CDR1 reads SGDLS; CDR2 reads YYNGEE. The CDR3 sequence is 13 residues long. Sequencing targeted expressed TCRB transcripts, as all isolated RNA had been reverse transcribed. The protocol was immunoSEQ multiplex PCR, while the TCRdb copy is restricted to in-frame clones and leaves out a portion. The sample lists about 150,000 clones, 8.5% to 14% occurring once. Central memory, naive, regulatory and stem cell-like memory CD4+ cells were sorted by CD45RO/CCR7/CD25/CD127/CD95/CD27. The gene calls are TRBV9 and TRBJ1-2, with 7 nucleotides matching TRBD1. The specimen sequenced was central memory CD4+ T cells from blood. The receptor comes from a man aged 18-30 years in good health. CDR3 loop: CASSVLRDSGYTF. The CDR3 DNA reads as TGTGCCAGCAGCGTTTTACGGGACAGCGGCTACACCTTC. The entire variable domain, with the rest obtained from reference TRBV9 and TRBJ1-2, is as follows: DSGVTQTPKHLITATGQRVTLRCSPRSGDLSVYWYQQSLDQGLQFLIQYYNGEERAKGNILERFSAQQFPDLHSELNLSSLELGDSALYFCASSVLRDSGYTFGSGTRLTVV.